These 4 T cell receptor beta chains share one sample of origin, sequenced in a study of early stage breast cancer tumors. The assay was immunoSEQ multiplex PCR, and TCRdb's table has in-frame clones only and misses some. The sample lists tens of thousands of clones, roughly 84% occurring once. Sequencing used blood. The receptor source for this set is a person in their sixties or seventies with breast cancer.

The sample holds one count of this clone. This chain uses TRBV7-9 with TRBJ2-2, with D hard to call. Per the germline V gene, CDR1 is SEHNR and CDR2 is FQNEAQ (reference sequence). There are 13 residues in the CDR3. The V end was cut by 5 bases, the J end by 4 bases, with 8 bases between. DNA for the CDR3: TGTGCCAGCAGCCCTTTGGGCACCGGGGAGCTGTTTTTT. Translation: CASSPLGTGELFF. The full variable domain, with the rest looked up from reference TRBV7-9 and TRBJ2-2, is DTGVSQNPRHKITKRGQNVTFRCDPISEHNRLYWYRQTLGQGPEFLTYFQNEAQLEKSRLLSDRFSAERPKGSFSTLEIQRTEQGDSAMYLCASSPLGTGELFFGEGSRLTVL.

This clone came up once. The chain carries TRBV18 and TRBJ1-3, with a tentative D call TRBD1 (6 bases). Trimming shortened V by 5 bases and J by 0 bases, and 14 bases separated the two germline ends. The CDR3 has 16 residues. CDR1 is KGHSH, CDR2 LQKENI, per germline. The CDR3 sequence: CASSAGQPNSGNTIYF. The CDR3 DNA follows: TGTGCCAGCTCAGCGGGACAACCAAACTCTGGAAACACCATATATTTT.

The CDR3 DNA reads as TGTGCCAGCAGTGTAAGAGGAATGAACACTGAAGCTTTCTTT. Translated, it gives CASSVRGMNTEAFF. V usage is TRBV6-1 and J usage is TRBJ1-1, with no clear D. CDR3 length: 14 residues. With 4 bases removed from V and 0 bases from J, the gap between germline ends came to 9 bases. Germline assignment: CDR1 MNHNS and CDR2 SASEGT.

The genes are TRBV18 and TRBJ1-2, with D possibly TRBD1 on 5 matching bases. With 3 bases removed from V and 0 bases from J, the gap between germline ends came to 11 bases. Germline lookup yields CDR1 KGHSH and CDR2 LQKENI. This CDR3 region has 15 residues. The CDR3 loop is CASSPGTGANYGYTF. CDR3 coding DNA: TGTGCCAGCTCACCTGGGACGGGAGCTAACTATGGCTACACCTTC.